The next 27 T cell receptor beta chains were all read from a single sample in a study of T cell repertoires in cytomegalovirus infection. These receptors' antigens are unknown. TCRdb recomputed calls from the reads with MiXCR, one row per CDR3 protein. The sample lists approximately 310,000 distinct CDR3 sequences, roughly 25% occurring once. The material sequenced was cultured PBMCs, taken from culture after CMV antigen stimulation. The receptor source for this set is a human donor in good health (CMV status not recorded). Some clones in this sample may be carry-over from other donors' samples.

This clonotype has just a few counts. The chain uses TRBV5-1 and TRBJ2-5; tentative D call: TRBD1 (6 bases). The CDR3 covers 18 residues. The ends were cut back, 2 bases at V and 3 bases at J, with 23 bases in the middle. Per germline, CDR1 SGHRS and CDR2 YFSETQ. The CDR3 coding sequence is TGCGCCAGCAGCTTAAGTGTTAAGGACAGACGTCTTGAAGAGACCCAGTACTTC. This sequence encodes CASSLSVKDRRLEETQYF.

This clonotype was counted only a few times. The chain couples TRBV19 to TRBJ2-7; D remains unclear. The CDR3 has 14 amino acids. Between the trimmed V and J ends, which lost 4 bases and 5 bases, there was a span of 15 bases. Germline-derived CDR1 and CDR2 are LNHDA and SQIVND (reference sequence). The CDR3 sequence: CASSTGPVWDEQYF. Written as DNA, the CDR3 is TGTGCCAGTAGTACGGGCCCTGTGTGGGACGAGCAGTACTTC.

This clonotype has a count of ten or more. The genes are TRBV7-2 and TRBJ2-7; TRBD2 aligns across 8 bases. Germline-derived CDR1 and CDR2 are SGHTA and FQGNSA. CDR3 length equals 15 residues. V shed 5 bases and J 2 bases; nucleotides not matched to a gene: 8. This chain's CDR3 is CASSPQVAGPYEQYF. CDR3 nucleotides: TGTGCCAGCAGCCCCCAGGTAGCGGGACCCTACGAGCAGTACTTC. The full variable domain, completed using reference TRBV7-2 and TRBJ2-7, is GAGVSQSPSNKVTEKGKDVELRCDPISGHTALYWYRQSLGQGLEFLIYFQGNSAPDKSGLPSDRFSAERTGGSVSTLTIQRTQQEDSAVYLCASSPQVAGPYEQYFGPGTRLTVT.

The chain combines TRBV6-1 with TRBJ2-3; 11 nucleotides match TRBD2. Trimming took 5 bases from V and 4 from J; bases not matched to a gene: 5. Germline assignment: CDR1 MNHNS and CDR2 SASEGT. The CDR3 is made up of 15 amino acids. CDR3 sequence reads: CASSTLAGGPDTQYF. In DNA, the CDR3 is TGTGCCAGCAGTACGTTAGCGGGAGGGCCAGATACGCAGTATTTT.

The V and J genes are TRBV7-2 and TRBJ2-2; unclear D gene. V lost 7 bases and J lost 7, with 16 bases in between. This CDR3 has 14 amino acids. Per germline, CDR1 SGHTA and CDR2 FQGNSA. The CDR3 loop reads CASTSTYHGGELFF. The CDR3 nucleotides read TGTGCCAGCACCTCGACCTATCACGGCGGGGAGCTGTTTTTT.

This rearrangement joins TRBV15 to TRBJ1-2, with TRBD1 as a possible D gene (5 bases). The length of the CDR3 is 17 residues. Germline values: CDR1 LNHNV, CDR2 YYDKDF (reference sequence). Trimming removed 3 bases at V and 4 bases at J, with 21 bases between. The CDR3 nucleotides read TGTGCCACCAGCAGGAAGGGGCTTGAAGCTAGCACCTATGGCTACACCTTC. Its translation is CATSRKGLEASTYGYTF.

This clonotype was seen at least ten times. The rearrangement links TRBV7-2 to TRBJ2-7; 10 positions agree with TRBD2. V lost 2 bases and J lost 7; bases outside the gene matches: 23. This CDR3 has 20 amino acids. Germline V gene lookup returns CDR1 SGHTA and CDR2 FQGNSA. The chain's CDR3 is CASSLLGLDRSGRVQGEQYV. CDR3 nucleotides: TGTGCCAGCAGCTTACTTGGGCTAGATAGAAGCGGGAGGGTCCAGGGGGAGCAGTACGTC.

The chain employs TRBV14 and TRBJ1-5, with 7 bases aligning to TRBD1. The CDR3 is made up of 15 amino acids. The trim removed 1 base at V and 3 bases at J, leaving 3 bases unmatched. Germline CDR1 SGHDN, CDR2 FVKESK. The CDR3 sequence is CASSQGQGVNQPQHF. The CDR3 DNA reads as TGTGCCAGCAGCCAAGGACAGGGAGTCAATCAGCCCCAGCATTTT.

A word on this clonotype: A read error is likely, as this CDR3 ends without the conserved phenylalanine or tryptophan. The chain employs TRBV11-1 and TRBJ2-1, with 11 bases fitting TRBD2. After removal of 4 bases from V and 4 bases from J, the junction contained 9 bases not matched to a gene. This CDR3 comprises 17 residues. Germline V lookup: CDR1 SGHAT, CDR2 FQDESV (reference sequence). CDR3: CASSSFLLAGEYNEQFL. CDR3 sequence (DNA): TGTGCCAGCAGCTCCTTTTTACTAGCGGGAGAATACAATGAGCAGTTCCTC.

The chain joins TRBV7-2 to TRBJ2-7; no clear D gene. The CDR3 runs 11 residues. The germline CDR1 and CDR2 sequences are SGHTA and FQGNSA. V gave up 8 bases and J gave up 2 bases, with 7 bases separating them. The CDR3: CASPLAYEQYV. The CDR3 DNA follows: TGTGCCAGCCCCTTGGCCTACGAGCAGTACGTC.

This clonotype was observed a handful of times. The genes are TRBV6-5 and TRBJ2-7, with 8 bases lining up with TRBD2. The CDR3 sequence is 12 residues long. The trim removed 6 bases at V and 6 bases at J, leaving 4 bases unmatched. Germline CDR1 is MNHEY and CDR2 is SVGAGI. The CDR3 spells CASRAGTSEQYV. The DNA of the CDR3 is TGTGCCAGCAGGGCCGGGACTAGCGAGCAGTACGTC.

This clonotype was recorded many times. The rearrangement links TRBV4-1 to TRBJ2-7; D uncertain. Trimming took 3 bases from V and 1 from J, leaving 13 bases between them. The CDR3 totals 15 residues. Germline CDR1 MGHRA, CDR2 YSYEKL. The CDR3 sequence: CASSHPSAGSYEQYF. CDR3 sequence (DNA): TGCGCCAGCAGCCACCCCTCGGCCGGTTCCTACGAGCAGTACTTC.

This clonotype has ten or more counts. The V gene is TRBV7-8, the J gene TRBJ1-1; 7 bases match TRBD1. The CDR3 is 15 amino acids. V was clipped by 5 bases and J by 1 base; unmatched bases: 7. Germline V lookup: CDR1 SGHVS, CDR2 FQNEAQ. This CDR3 reads CASSPTTGWNTEAFF. CDR3 DNA: TGTGCCAGCAGCCCGACGACAGGGTGGAACACTGAAGCTTTCTTT.

CDR3 bases: TGTGCCAGCAGCCCATCAGGGGATTCAGGAAACACCATATATTTT. The encoded protein is CASSPSGDSGNTIYF. This rearrangement joins TRBV7-3 to TRBJ1-3, with D possibly being TRBD1 (6 bases). V was clipped by 5 bases and J by 4 bases, with 15 bases between them. There are 15 residues in the CDR3. Germline V CDR1 and CDR2: SGHTA, FQGTGA.

This clonotype is a singleton in its sample. The rearrangement links TRBV4-1 to TRBJ2-1; 7 bases fit TRBD1. Trimming cost V 0 bases and J 4 bases; bases outside gene matches: 12. Germline assignment: CDR1 MGHRA and CDR2 YSYEKL. This CDR3 comprises 18 residues. CDR3 residues: CASSQDGTLAGGYNEQFF. CDR3 DNA sequence: TGCGCCAGCAGCCAAGATGGTACCTTAGCAGGGGGATACAATGAGCAGTTCTTC.

CDR3 nucleotide sequence: TGTGCCAGCAGGGAGGGATCGGGGAATCAGCCCCAGCATTTT. It translates to CASREGSGNQPQHF. V gene TRBV28 combines with J gene TRBJ1-5; D remains ambiguous. V was pared by 6 bases and J by 4 bases, with 13 bases between. The CDR3 extends over 14 amino acids. The germline V gene encodes CDR1 MDHEN and CDR2 SYDVKM.

The chain couples TRBV27 to TRBJ2-3; TRBD2 aligns across 8 bases. In germline, CDR1 is MNHEY, CDR2 SMNVEV (reference sequence). The junction had 22 bases not matched to a gene; V was cut back by 7 bases and J by 1 base. CDR3 length: 20 amino acids. The CDR3 here is CASTSFRGTSKFSGTDTQYF. CDR3 sequence (DNA): TGTGCCAGCACCTCGTTCCGGGGGACTAGTAAGTTCTCGGGCACAGATACGCAGTATTTT.

This sequence joins TRBV2 and TRBJ2-5; TRBD1 is a possible D gene (5 bases). The germline V gene encodes CDR1 SNHLY and CDR2 FYNNEI. The CDR3 sequence is 15 residues long. V lost 1 base, J lost 4 bases, and 13 bases lay in between. The CDR3 sequence: CASSEGGRNIETQYF. For the CDR3, the DNA is TGTGCCAGCAGTGAAGGGGGCAGGAATATAGAGACCCAGTACTTC.

The chain links TRBV11-2 to TRBJ2-3; D unclear. The CDR3 runs to 15 residues. The germline V gene encodes CDR1 SGHAT and CDR2 FQNNGV. V lost 3 bases, J lost 0 bases, and 10 bases lay in between. This chain's CDR3 is CASSFHRPSTDTQYF. The CDR3 DNA reads as TGTGCCAGCAGCTTTCATCGGCCTAGCACAGATACGCAGTATTTT. Full variable domain (remainder filled in from reference TRBV11-2 and TRBJ2-3): EAGVAQSPRYKIIEKRQSVAFWCNPISGHATLYWYQQILGQGPKLLIQFQNNGVVDDSQLPKDRFSAERLKGVDSTLKIQPAKLEDSAVYLCASSFHRPSTDTQYFGPGTRLTVL.

The V call is TRBV20-1, the J call TRBJ2-3; TRBD1 agrees at 9 bases. Per the germline V gene, CDR1 is DFQATT and CDR2 is SNEGSKA (reference sequence). V lost 5 bases to trimming and J lost 1 base; unmatched junction nucleotides: 4. This CDR3 spans 14 amino acids. The CDR3 loop reads CSALWTGGTDTQYF. DNA of the CDR3: TGCAGTGCTCTATGGACAGGGGGCACAGATACGCAGTATTTT.

This clonotype occurred once. The chain combines TRBV5-1 with TRBJ2-5, with D unresolved. V dropped 0 bases and J dropped 7 bases, with 13 bases sitting between them. CDR3 size: 14 residues. Germline V CDR1 and CDR2: SGHRS, YFSETQ. Written as DNA, the CDR3 is TGCGCCAGCAGCTTGGATCCAGGTATAGGGACCCAGTACTTC. It specifies CASSLDPGIGTQYF.

This clonotype was observed at least ten times. The chain links TRBV7-2 to TRBJ2-4; TRBD1 might be the D (5 bases). In germline, CDR1 is SGHTA, CDR2 FQGNSA. CDR3 length equals 16 residues. Trimming removed 5 bases at V and 5 bases at J, with 19 bases between. CDR3 in DNA: TGTGCCAGCAGCCCCGCCCCCAGGGCCCTCCAAAACATTCAGTACTTC. It is translated as CASSPAPRALQNIQYF.

Ten or more counts support this clonotype. The J gene is TRBJ1-4, the V gene TRBV7-2; the D gene is possibly TRBD1 (5 bases). Germline loops: CDR1 SGHTA, CDR2 FQGNSA. Trimming cost V 5 bases and J 3 bases, with 13 bases left between them. The CDR3 totals 15 residues. The CDR3 sequence is CASSPRTGPNEKLFF. The CDR3, as DNA: TGTGCCAGCAGCCCTAGAACGGGACCTAATGAAAAACTGTTTTTT. The entire variable domain, with the rest obtained from reference TRBV7-2 and TRBJ1-4, is as follows: GAGVSQSPSNKVTEKGKDVELRCDPISGHTALYWYRQSLGQGLEFLIYFQGNSAPDKSGLPSDRFSAERTGGSVSTLTIQRTQQEDSAVYLCASSPRTGPNEKLFFGSGTQLSVL.

The chain has TRBV5-4 and TRBJ2-7, with D perhaps matching TRBD1 (7 bases). The CDR3 sequence is 15 residues long. Germline lookup yields CDR1 SGHNT and CDR2 YYREEE (reference sequence). The V and J ends lost 3 bases and 5 bases respectively, with 18 bases between them. The CDR3 protein is CASSWGDSLAHEQYV. The CDR3 nucleotides read TGTGCCAGCAGCTGGGGGGACAGTTTAGCCCACGAGCAGTACGTC.

J is TRBJ2-7 and V is TRBV29-1; D is ambiguous. The CDR3 runs 12 residues. Germline CDR1 reads SQVTM; CDR2 reads ANQGSEA. The germline V and J ends were trimmed by 6 bases and 2 bases, with 11 bases remaining between them. CDR3 loop: CSVGEGTYEQYF. As DNA, the CDR3 is TGCAGCGTGGGCGAAGGGACCTACGAGCAGTACTTC.

This clonotype was counted only a few times. This rearrangement joins TRBV12-3 or TRBV12-4 to TRBJ2-2, with D perhaps TRBD1 (6 bases). The CDR3 covers 13 residues. The ends were cut back, 5 bases at V and 6 bases at J, with 10 bases in the middle. The CDR3 nucleotides read TGTGCCAGCAGTCAGGGGACGGCCGGGGAGCTGTTTTTT. Its protein product is CASSQGTAGELFF.

The chain is built from TRBV4-1 and TRBJ1-1; D is undetermined. Germline V lookup: CDR1 MGHRA, CDR2 YSYEKL. The CDR3 length is 14 residues. V was trimmed by 4 bases and J by 4 bases, leaving 13 bases between them. CDR3 protein: CASSRGSSGTEAFF. CDR3 DNA sequence: TGCGCCAGCAGCCGTGGGTCGTCCGGCACTGAAGCTTTCTTT.